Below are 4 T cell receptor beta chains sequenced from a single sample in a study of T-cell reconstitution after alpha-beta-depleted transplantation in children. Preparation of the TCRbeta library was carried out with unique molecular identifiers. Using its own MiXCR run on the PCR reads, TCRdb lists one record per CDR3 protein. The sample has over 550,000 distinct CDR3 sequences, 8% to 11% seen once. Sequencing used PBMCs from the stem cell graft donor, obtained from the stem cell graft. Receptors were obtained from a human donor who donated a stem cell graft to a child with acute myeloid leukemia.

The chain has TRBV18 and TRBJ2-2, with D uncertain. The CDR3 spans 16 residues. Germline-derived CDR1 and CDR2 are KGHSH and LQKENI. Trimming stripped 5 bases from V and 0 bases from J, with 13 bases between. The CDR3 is CASSELLASNTGELFF. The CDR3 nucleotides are TGTGCCAGCTCAGAGTTATTGGCATCGAACACCGGGGAGCTGTTTTTT.

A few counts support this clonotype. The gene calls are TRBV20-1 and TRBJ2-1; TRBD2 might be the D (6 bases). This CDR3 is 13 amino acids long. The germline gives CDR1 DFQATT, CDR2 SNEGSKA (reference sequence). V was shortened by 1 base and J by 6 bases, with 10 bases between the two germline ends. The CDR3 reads CSARGASVNEQFF. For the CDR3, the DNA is TGCAGTGCTAGAGGGGCTAGCGTCAATGAGCAGTTCTTC.

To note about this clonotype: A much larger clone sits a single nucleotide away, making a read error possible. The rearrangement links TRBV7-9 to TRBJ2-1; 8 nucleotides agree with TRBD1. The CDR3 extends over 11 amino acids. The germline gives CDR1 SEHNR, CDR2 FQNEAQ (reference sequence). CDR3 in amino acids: CASSSGTGQLF. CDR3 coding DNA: TGTGCCAGCAGCTCCGGGACAGGACAGTTATTC.

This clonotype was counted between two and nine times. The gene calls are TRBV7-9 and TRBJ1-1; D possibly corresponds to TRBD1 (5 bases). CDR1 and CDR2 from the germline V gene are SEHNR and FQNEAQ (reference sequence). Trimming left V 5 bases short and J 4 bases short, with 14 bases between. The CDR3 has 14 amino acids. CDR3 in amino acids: CASSRRDGSTEAFF. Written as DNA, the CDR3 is TGTGCCAGCAGCCGCCGGGACGGGAGCACTGAAGCTTTCTTT.